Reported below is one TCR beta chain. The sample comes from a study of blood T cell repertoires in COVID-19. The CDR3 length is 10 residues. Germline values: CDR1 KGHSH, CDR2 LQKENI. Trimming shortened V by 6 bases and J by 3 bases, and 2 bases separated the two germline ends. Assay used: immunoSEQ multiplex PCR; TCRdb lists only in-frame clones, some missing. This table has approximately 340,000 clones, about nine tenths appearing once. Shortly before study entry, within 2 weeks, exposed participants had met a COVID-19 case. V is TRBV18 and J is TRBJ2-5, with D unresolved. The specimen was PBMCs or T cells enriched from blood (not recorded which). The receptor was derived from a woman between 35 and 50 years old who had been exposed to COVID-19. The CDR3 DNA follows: TGTGCCAGCTCCGAAGAGACCCAGTACTTC. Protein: CASSEETQYF.